These 25 T cell receptor beta chains came from one sample sequenced in a study of blood T cell repertoires in COVID-19. Assay: immunoSEQ multiplex PCR; the TCRdb copy retains only in-frame clones and omits some. Of around 31,000 clones in the sample, 80% to 90% were seen once. Sequenced material: peripheral blood. Every receptor here comes from a man in his sixties with acute or convalescent COVID-19.

The chain joins TRBV29-1 to TRBJ2-5, with unresolved D. Germline CDR1 SQVTM, CDR2 ANQGSEA. The CDR3 length is 13 residues. V lost 1 base, J lost 5 bases, and 11 bases lay in between. CDR3 in amino acids: CSVEGSARETQYF. CDR3 nucleotide sequence: TGCAGCGTTGAAGGGAGCGCCCGGGAGACCCAGTACTTC.

The J gene is TRBJ1-1, the V gene TRBV28; tentatively, D is TRBD1 (5 bases). Trimming left V 7 bases short and J 3 bases short, with 15 bases between. This CDR3 contains 14 residues. Germline loops: CDR1 MDHEN, CDR2 SYDVKM. CDR3 amino acids: CASNSGITYTEAFF. CDR3 nucleotides: TGTGCCAGCAACTCAGGGATCACGTACACTGAAGCTTTCTTT. Full variable domain (outside the CDR3, taken from reference TRBV28 and TRBJ1-1): DVKVTQSSRYLVKRTGEKVFLECVQDMDHENMFWYRQDPGLGLRLIYFSYDVKMKEKGDIPEGYSVSREKKERFSLILESASTNQTSMYLCASNSGITYTEAFFGQGTRLTVV.

The V gene is TRBV27, the J gene TRBJ2-1; a possible D gene is TRBD2 (6 bases). The CDR3 has 18 residues. With 4 bases removed from V and 0 bases from J, the gap between germline ends came to 19 bases. Germline V CDR1 and CDR2: MNHEY, SMNVEV (reference sequence). CDR3 DNA sequence: TGTGCCAGCAGTTCATATATCACCCTCGGGAGCTCCTACAATGAGCAGTTCTTC. Amino acids: CASSSYITLGSSYNEQFF.

The rearrangement joins TRBV4-1 to TRBJ2-2; D uncertain. The germline V and J ends were trimmed by 0 bases and 5 bases, with 13 bases remaining between them. The CDR3 is 16 amino acids. The V gene's germline CDR1 is MGHRA and CDR2 YSYEKL. CDR3 sequence reads: CASSQDVPLVTGELFF. The CDR3 bases are TGCGCCAGCAGCCAAGATGTCCCGCTAGTAACCGGGGAGCTGTTTTTT.

The chain couples TRBV28 to TRBJ2-7; a weak D match, TRBD1 (7 bases). The CDR3 is 12 amino acids. Germline CDR1 and CDR2: MDHEN and SYDVKM. Deletions cut 10 bases from V and 5 bases from J, with 15 bases between. CDR3 region: CATGGIVDEQYF. In DNA form, the CDR3 reads TGTGCCACAGGGGGGATAGTCGACGAGCAGTACTTC.

V gene TRBV27 combines with J gene TRBJ1-2, with 9 nucleotides matching TRBD1. CDR3 length: 16 amino acids. The V and J ends lost 4 bases and 4 bases, in that order; junction bases with no gene match: 10. Per the germline V gene, CDR1 is MNHEY and CDR2 is SMNVEV (reference sequence). CDR3 in DNA: TGTGCCAGCAGTTCATTCGACAGGGGGGGGTCCTATGGCTACACCTTC. Protein product: CASSSFDRGGSYGYTF.

V gene TRBV10-1 combines with J gene TRBJ1-4; D remains unclear. V was trimmed by 0 bases and J by 5 bases, leaving 10 bases between them. The CDR3 consists of 15 residues. Germline V gives CDR1 WNHNN, CDR2 SYGVQD (reference sequence). CDR3 sequence: CASSESGRTNEKLFF. The CDR3 bases are TGCGCCAGCAGTGAGTCGGGCCGAACGAATGAAAAACTGTTTTTT.

The chain couples TRBV6-5 to TRBJ1-2; 7 bases map to TRBD1. CDR3 length: 14 amino acids. Per the germline V gene, CDR1 is MNHEY and CDR2 is SVGAGI. Losses at the gene ends were 6 bases for V and 8 bases for J; bases not matched to a gene: 12. The CDR3 spells CASRAGTAVGGYTF. CDR3 sequence (DNA): TGTGCCAGCAGGGCCGGGACAGCAGTTGGAGGCTACACCTTC.

The rearrangement uses TRBV6-5 and TRBJ2-7, with 8 nucleotides matching TRBD1. There are 13 residues in the CDR3. The germline V gene encodes CDR1 MNHEY and CDR2 SVGAGI. V lost 8 bases to trimming and J lost 2 bases; unmatched junction nucleotides: 5. The CDR3 spells CASGGQGTYEQYF. CDR3 DNA sequence: TGTGCCAGCGGAGGACAGGGAACCTACGAGCAGTACTTC.

V gene TRBV3-1 (or the pseudogene TRBV3-2) combines with J gene TRBJ2-1, with 12 bases lining up with TRBD2. This CDR3 is 15 amino acids long. J lost 4 bases, V lost 6 bases, and 4 bases had no gene match. Germline V gene sequence: CDR1 LGHDT, CDR2 YNNKEL (reference sequence). CDR3 nucleotide sequence: TGTGCCAGCAGGCCCGGGACTAGCGGGTACAATGAGCAGTTCTTC. Its protein is CASRPGTSGYNEQFF.

The chain links TRBV7-2 to TRBJ2-3, with D maybe TRBD2 (6 bases). Germline V gene sequence: CDR1 SGHTA, CDR2 FQGNSA. CDR3 length: 17 amino acids. With 4 bases removed from V and 1 base from J, the gap between germline ends came to 18 bases. CDR3 sequence: CASSSFTGVKGTDTQYF. For the CDR3, the DNA is TGTGCCAGCAGCTCATTTACGGGGGTGAAAGGCACAGATACGCAGTATTTT.

The CDR3 DNA sequence: TGTGCCAGCAGTGCCTCTAGCGGAGAAAAACTGTTTTTT. It encodes CASSASSGEKLFF. This chain uses TRBV2 with TRBJ1-4, with unresolved D. This CDR3 is built from 13 residues. Per the germline V gene, CDR1 is SNHLY and CDR2 is FYNNEI. V was clipped by 4 bases and J by 8 bases, with 11 bases between them.

The V call is TRBV6-5, the J call TRBJ2-3, with 8 bases identical to TRBD2. The CDR3 totals 15 residues. Germline lookup yields CDR1 MNHEY and CDR2 SVGAGI. Trimming cost V 8 bases and J 0 bases; bases outside gene matches: 7. CDR3 region: CASCRGGPSTDTQYF. CDR3 DNA sequence: TGTGCCAGCTGTCGGGGGGGCCCTAGCACAGATACGCAGTATTTT.

The chain has TRBV4-1 and TRBJ1-6; the D gene is possibly TRBD1 (5 bases). The CDR3 runs 16 residues. Germline-derived CDR1 and CDR2 are MGHRA and YSYEKL. The V end was cut by 5 bases, the J end by 8 bases, with 19 bases between. CDR3 DNA: TGCGCCAGCAGCTTGGAGGGGATTGATCTTTATTCACCCCTCCACTTT. This codes for CASSLEGIDLYSPLHF.

This clone was picked up a small number of times. The chain recombines TRBV28 with TRBJ2-7, with 8 bases lining up with TRBD1. The CDR3 is made up of 15 amino acids. V shed 6 bases and J 3 bases; nucleotides not matched to a gene: 10. CDR1 is MDHEN, CDR2 SYDVKM, per germline. The CDR3 sequence is CASSSLTGTGYEQYF. The DNA of the CDR3 is TGTGCCAGCAGCTCGCTAACGGGGACAGGCTACGAGCAGTACTTC.

The genes are TRBV5-6 and TRBJ1-6; 11 nucleotides align to TRBD1. Looked up from germline, CDR1 is SGHDT and CDR2 is YYEEEE. The V segment lost 5 bases and the J segment 9 bases; nucleotides outside the gene matches: 4. The length of the CDR3 is 14 residues. The CDR3: CASRAGQGGSPLHF. The CDR3, as DNA: TGTGCCAGCAGAGCGGGACAGGGGGGTTCACCCCTCCACTTT. Full variable domain (missing parts from reference TRBV5-6 and TRBJ1-6): DAGVTQSPTHLIKTRGQQVTLRCSPKSGHDTVSWYQQALGQGPQFIFQYYEEEERQRGNFPDRFSGHQFPNYSSELNVNALLLGDSALYLCASRAGQGGSPLHFGNGTRLTVT.

Comments on this clone: The sample has other DNA sequences that encode this CDR3 too. J is TRBJ2-7 and V is TRBV28; D possibly corresponds to TRBD1 (5 bases). V was cut by 6 bases and J by 4 bases, with 22 bases left in between. Looked up from germline, CDR1 is MDHEN and CDR2 is SYDVKM. The CDR3 covers 16 residues. The CDR3 region has the DNA TGTGCCAGCAGGGTCTCAGGGTCCCACTCGTCTTACGAGCAGTACTTC. Its protein is CASRVSGSHSSYEQYF. The variable domain in full, completed from reference TRBV28 and TRBJ2-7, reads DVKVTQSSRYLVKRTGEKVFLECVQDMDHENMFWYRQDPGLGLRLIYFSYDVKMKEKGDIPEGYSVSREKKERFSLILESASTNQTSMYLCASRVSGSHSSYEQYFGPGTRLTVT.

V gene TRBV28 combines with J gene TRBJ2-5; possible D gene TRBD1, 6 bases. This CDR3 contains 15 residues. Trimming took 2 bases from V and 2 from J, leaving 12 bases between them. The germline V gene encodes CDR1 MDHEN and CDR2 SYDVKM. The CDR3 sequence: CASSLPGARQETQYF. The CDR3 nucleotides read TGTGCCAGCAGTTTACCAGGGGCGCGTCAAGAGACCCAGTACTTC.

The table lists this clone with a count of one. The rearrangement joins TRBV2 to TRBJ2-1, with D unresolved. CDR1 and CDR2 from the germline V gene are SNHLY and FYNNEI. This CDR3 spans 12 amino acids. Trimming pared 7 bases from V and 4 bases from J, leaving 8 bases between. CDR3 nucleotides: TGTGCCAGCACACGCTATTACAATGAGCAGTTCTTC. This codes for CASTRYYNEQFF.

This chain uses TRBV3-1 (or the pseudogene TRBV3-2) with TRBJ2-1; possibly TRBD1 for D (5 bases). From germline, CDR1 is LGHDT and CDR2 YNNKEL (reference sequence). The ends were cut back, 1 base at V and 2 bases at J, with 9 bases in the middle. This CDR3 contains 15 residues. The CDR3, as DNA: TGTGCCAGCAGCCAAGGTCGACAGACCTACAATGAGCAGTTCTTC. This translates into CASSQGRQTYNEQFF.

This clone was picked up one time. The V and J genes are TRBV6-5 and TRBJ1-5; 10 bases align to TRBD1. Looked up from germline, CDR1 is MNHEY and CDR2 is SVGAGI. The J segment lost 1 base and the V segment lost 6 bases, leaving 3 bases of the junction unmatched. There are 15 residues in the CDR3. The CDR3 loop reads CASSPDRGSNQPQHF. Written as DNA, the CDR3 is TGTGCCAGCAGCCCGGACAGGGGGAGCAATCAGCCCCAGCATTTT.

The chain employs TRBV30 and TRBJ1-1; 9 bases match TRBD1. Looked up from germline, CDR1 is GTSNPN and CDR2 is SVGIG (reference sequence). The CDR3 is 11 amino acids. The CDR3 region has the DNA TGTGCTCCGGACAGGGGCACTGAAGCTTTCTTT. Translation: CAPDRGTEAFF.

CDR3 sequence (DNA): TGTGCCAGCAGCTCAGGGACTAGCGGGAGAGGGGATACGCAGTATTTT. It yields the protein CASSSGTSGRGDTQYF. The V gene is TRBV7-3, the J gene TRBJ2-3, with 14 positions matching TRBD2. In germline, CDR1 is SGHTA, CDR2 FQGTGA. The CDR3 has 16 amino acids. Unmatched junction bases numbered 6, after V lost 4 bases and J lost 6 bases.

This clone was found a few times. The chain couples TRBV29-1 to TRBJ1-2; D perhaps matches TRBD1 (6 bases). The CDR3 is 11 amino acids. V lost 6 bases and J 7 bases, leaving 12 bases between the germline ends. Germline lookup yields CDR1 SQVTM and CDR2 ANQGSEA. The CDR3, as DNA: TGCAGCGTAAGCGGGGACACTGGCTACACCTTC. The encoded protein is CSVSGDTGYTF.

This chain links TRBV18 with TRBJ1-1, with D unresolved. The V and J ends lost 5 bases and 6 bases respectively, with 16 bases between them. Germline CDR1 is KGHSH and CDR2 is LQKENI. The CDR3 loop spans 14 amino acids. CDR3 sequence: CASSEREGAAEAFF. The CDR3 region has the DNA TGTGCCAGCTCAGAGCGCGAGGGAGCGGCTGAAGCTTTCTTT.